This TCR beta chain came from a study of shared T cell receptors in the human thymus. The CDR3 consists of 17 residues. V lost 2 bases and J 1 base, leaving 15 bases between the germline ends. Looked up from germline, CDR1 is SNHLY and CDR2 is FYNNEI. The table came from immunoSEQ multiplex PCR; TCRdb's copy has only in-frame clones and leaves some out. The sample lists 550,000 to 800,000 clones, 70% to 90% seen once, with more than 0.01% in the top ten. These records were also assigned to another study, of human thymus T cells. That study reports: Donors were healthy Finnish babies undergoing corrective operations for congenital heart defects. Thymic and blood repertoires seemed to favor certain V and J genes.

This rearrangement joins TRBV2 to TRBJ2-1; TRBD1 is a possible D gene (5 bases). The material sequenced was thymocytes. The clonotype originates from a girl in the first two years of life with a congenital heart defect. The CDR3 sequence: CASSECKGRPSYNEQFF. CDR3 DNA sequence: TGTGCCAGCAGTGAATGTAAGGGGCGACCTTCCTACAATGAGCAGTTCTTC.